This is a list of T cell receptor beta chains from one sample in a study of blood T cell repertoires in COVID-19. The table came from immunoSEQ multiplex PCR; TCRdb's copy has only in-frame clones and leaves some out. The sample includes approximately 200,000 clones, roughly nine tenths of them seen just once. The sample taken for sequencing was peripheral blood. The receptors come from a woman aged 45 to 65 with acute or convalescent COVID-19. The conserved cysteine and the conserved F or W are not part of the CDR3 here. Each record gives: D gene, V gene, CDR3 protein. A D gene is named only where the DNA matches it firmly.

d_gene: -
v_gene: TRBV7-2
CDR3aa: ASSRERNDRWYT

d_gene: -
v_gene: TRBV10-2
CDR3aa: ASRRDMNTEAF

d_gene: -
v_gene: TRBV24-1
CDR3aa: ATSGSGAVDEKLF

d_gene: TRBD1
v_gene: TRBV5-8
CDR3aa: ASPGQGRGETQY

d_gene: -
v_gene: TRBV3-1/TRBV3-2
CDR3aa: ASSTDYGGTGELF

d_gene: -
v_gene: TRBV2
CDR3aa: ASQGLNTEAF

d_gene: TRBD1
v_gene: TRBV30
CDR3aa: AWSVTGDQPQH

d_gene: -
v_gene: TRBV5-6
CDR3aa: ASSRRAGYGNTIY

d_gene: -
v_gene: TRBV24-1
CDR3aa: ATRASYEQY

d_gene: TRBD1
v_gene: TRBV5-1
CDR3aa: ASSLNRGSANEKLF

d_gene: -
v_gene: TRBV11-2
CDR3aa: ASSYGAGLDTQY

d_gene: TRBD2
v_gene: TRBV9
CDR3aa: ASSLAGGYEQY

d_gene: TRBD2
v_gene: TRBV4-3
CDR3aa: ASSQVKGGRSHTDTQY

d_gene: -
v_gene: TRBV11-3
CDR3aa: ASSLFSGVGTEAF

d_gene: TRBD2
v_gene: TRBV7-3
CDR3aa: ASSPGLAGYNEQF

d_gene: -
v_gene: TRBV7-2
CDR3aa: ASSFPGVLNEQY

d_gene: TRBD1
v_gene: TRBV2
CDR3aa: ASSDDRGIYGYT

d_gene: -
v_gene: TRBV5-5
CDR3aa: ASSLQTDLEAF

d_gene: -
v_gene: TRBV18
CDR3aa: ASSSRSGSFQETQY

d_gene: -
v_gene: TRBV29-1
CDR3aa: SHTVGNTEAF

d_gene: -
v_gene: TRBV5-4
CDR3aa: ASSWGDTEAF

d_gene: -
v_gene: TRBV6-5
CDR3aa: ASSYRETGYGYT

d_gene: -
v_gene: TRBV19
CDR3aa: ASSIDRRGTEAF

d_gene: -
v_gene: TRBV29-1
CDR3aa: SVGGVNTEAF

d_gene: TRBD1
v_gene: TRBV10-3
CDR3aa: AISDRQGNTEAF

d_gene: -
v_gene: TRBV27
CDR3aa: ASSLNGAGYYEQY

d_gene: TRBD1
v_gene: TRBV6-5
CDR3aa: ASSSPGTGYGYT

d_gene: TRBD2
v_gene: TRBV5-1
CDR3aa: ASSFGYGTSDDEQY

d_gene: -
v_gene: TRBV7-9
CDR3aa: ASSPGKGYGYT

d_gene: -
v_gene: TRBV6-5
CDR3aa: ASRKDRNGYT

d_gene: -
v_gene: TRBV6-5
CDR3aa: ASSTRGVEYEQY

d_gene: -
v_gene: TRBV5-6
CDR3aa: ASSGGIGNTEAF

d_gene: TRBD1
v_gene: TRBV3-1/TRBV3-2
CDR3aa: ASRDRSVGNTEAF

d_gene: TRBD1
v_gene: TRBV6-2/TRBV6-3
CDR3aa: ASSSATGTGGGTEAF

d_gene: -
v_gene: TRBV29-1
CDR3aa: SVEDLPVYTEAF

d_gene: TRBD2
v_gene: TRBV7-9
CDR3aa: ASSLGEGETQY

d_gene: TRBD1
v_gene: TRBV18
CDR3aa: ASSPSTGEGNQPQH

d_gene: TRBD1
v_gene: TRBV27
CDR3aa: ASSLTGGNQPQH

d_gene: -
v_gene: TRBV2
CDR3aa: ASRIISSSDT

d_gene: -
v_gene: TRBV6-5
CDR3aa: ASSYTTGNNSPLH

d_gene: TRBD1
v_gene: TRBV2
CDR3aa: ASSEFPGGSTGELF

d_gene: -
v_gene: TRBV6-2/TRBV6-3
CDR3aa: ASSYSMAGEGTDTQY

d_gene: TRBD1
v_gene: TRBV7-9
CDR3aa: ASSWTGGEAF

d_gene: TRBD1
v_gene: TRBV5-5
CDR3aa: ASSPIPDRGKDEKLF

d_gene: TRBD2
v_gene: TRBV14
CDR3aa: ASSLTSGRPLNEQF

d_gene: TRBD2
v_gene: TRBV6-5
CDR3aa: ASSSGGTETQY

d_gene: -
v_gene: TRBV5-8
CDR3aa: ASSLWTDWGELF

d_gene: -
v_gene: TRBV30
CDR3aa: AWSVLSGANTEAF

d_gene: -
v_gene: TRBV4-2
CDR3aa: ASSQDQGTRGLF

d_gene: TRBD1
v_gene: TRBV4-1
CDR3aa: ASSQGQGAQTEAF

d_gene: TRBD1
v_gene: TRBV4-2
CDR3aa: ASSQVSGQGSNQPQH

d_gene: TRBD2
v_gene: TRBV7-9
CDR3aa: ASIPSRGGYNEQF

d_gene: TRBD2
v_gene: TRBV4-2
CDR3aa: ASSQDVGGALETQY

d_gene: TRBD1
v_gene: TRBV5-6
CDR3aa: ASTDRTGTNEKLF

d_gene: TRBD1
v_gene: TRBV9
CDR3aa: ASSPSGQGYEQY

d_gene: -
v_gene: TRBV7-2
CDR3aa: ASSSGLLSGNEQF

d_gene: TRBD1
v_gene: TRBV2
CDR3aa: ASRSGTEGGYGYT

d_gene: TRBD1
v_gene: TRBV18
CDR3aa: ASSPVQGLNQGPY

d_gene: TRBD1
v_gene: TRBV19
CDR3aa: ASSISRDRGYT